A selection of T cell receptor beta chains follows, all from one sample in a study of blood T cell repertoires in COVID-19. Here immunoSEQ multiplex PCR was the method, and the copy in TCRdb shows in-frame clones only, minus some. The data contain around 70,000 clones, 80% of them singletons. The sequenced sample consisted of peripheral blood. The receptors here all came from a man in his 70s who had recovered from COVID-19. Both conserved end residues are part of each CDR3. Fields, in order: J gene, V gene, clone size, D gene, CDR3 DNA, CDR3 protein. The D gene is left open where the match is weak. Clone size is shown for a subset of rows, as once, few, many or a class of expanded clone.

J gene: TRBJ1-1; V gene: TRBV10-3; clone size: NA; D gene: NA; CDR3 DNA: TGTGCCATCAGCGAGGACATGGACACTGAAGCTTTCTTT; CDR3 protein: CAISEDMDTEAFF
J gene: TRBJ2-7; V gene: TRBV7-2; clone size: NA; D gene: NA; CDR3 DNA: TGTGCCAGCAGCGCACTAAGTAGCTCCTACGAGCAGTACTTC; CDR3 protein: CASSALSSSYEQYF
J gene: TRBJ1-2; V gene: TRBV5-4; clone size: few; D gene: TRBD1; CDR3 DNA: TGTGCCAGCAGCCCGGACAGGGCGAACTATGGCTACACCTTC; CDR3 protein: CASSPDRANYGYTF
J gene: TRBJ2-7; V gene: TRBV24-1; clone size: NA; D gene: NA; CDR3 DNA: TGTGCCACCAGCCTAGCAGGCGAGCAGTACTTC; CDR3 protein: CATSLAGEQYF
J gene: TRBJ2-2; V gene: TRBV12-3/TRBV12-4; clone size: NA; D gene: NA; CDR3 DNA: TGTGCCAGCAGACCTGGACTCGGGGAGCTGTTTTTT; CDR3 protein: CASRPGLGELFF
J gene: TRBJ2-3; V gene: TRBV5-1; clone size: NA; D gene: NA; CDR3 DNA: TGCGCCAGCAGCTTGGAGGGGTACACAGATACGCAGTATTTT; CDR3 protein: CASSLEGYTDTQYF
J gene: TRBJ1-1; V gene: TRBV2; clone size: few; D gene: NA; CDR3 DNA: TGTGCCAGCAGTCCACAGGGATCAGGGAACACTGAAGCTTTCTTT; CDR3 protein: CASSPQGSGNTEAFF
J gene: TRBJ1-5; V gene: TRBV7-2; clone size: many; D gene: NA; CDR3 DNA: TGTGCCAGCAGCTTAGAAAGGGGGATGAAGCCCCAGCATTTT; CDR3 protein: CASSLERGMKPQHF
J gene: TRBJ1-6; V gene: TRBV30; clone size: NA; D gene: TRBD1; CDR3 DNA: TGTGCCTGGAGGTTAACAGGGGGAACACCCCTCCACTTT; CDR3 protein: CAWRLTGGTPLHF
J gene: TRBJ2-7; V gene: TRBV6-2/TRBV6-3; clone size: few; D gene: TRBD2; CDR3 DNA: TGTGCCAGCAGTTTTGACTCAGCGGGGGTCTACGAGCAGTACTTC; CDR3 protein: CASSFDSAGVYEQYF
J gene: TRBJ2-5; V gene: TRBV11-3; clone size: NA; D gene: NA; CDR3 DNA: TGTGCCAGCAGGGCTAGCCGCCCTCAGGAGACCCAGTACTTC; CDR3 protein: CASRASRPQETQYF
J gene: TRBJ1-1; V gene: TRBV25-1; clone size: NA; D gene: NA; CDR3 DNA: TGTGCCAGCAGTGAACAGGGGATGAACACTGAAGCTTTCTTT; CDR3 protein: CASSEQGMNTEAFF
J gene: TRBJ1-1; V gene: TRBV7-2; clone size: NA; D gene: TRBD1; CDR3 DNA: TGTGCCAGCAGCTCAGGAACCCGGGACAGGGGCACTGAAGCTTTCTTT; CDR3 protein: CASSSGTRDRGTEAFF
J gene: TRBJ2-5; V gene: TRBV30; clone size: NA; D gene: NA; CDR3 DNA: TGTGCCTGGAGTGCAGGCCACCAAGAGACCCAGTACTTC; CDR3 protein: CAWSAGHQETQYF
J gene: TRBJ2-6; V gene: TRBV18; clone size: NA; D gene: TRBD1; CDR3 DNA: TGTGCCAGCTCCGGACAGGTACTGACTTTC; CDR3 protein: CASSGQVLTF
J gene: TRBJ2-3; V gene: TRBV25-1; clone size: few; D gene: NA; CDR3 DNA: TGTGCCAGCAGTGAGACTGATCCAGATACGCAGTATTTT; CDR3 protein: CASSETDPDTQYF
J gene: TRBJ1-4; V gene: TRBV5-1; clone size: NA; D gene: TRBD1; CDR3 DNA: TGCGCCAGCAGTTTTGGGACAGGGAGAGAAGAAAAACTGTTTTTT; CDR3 protein: CASSFGTGREEKLFF
J gene: TRBJ1-5; V gene: TRBV6-2/TRBV6-3; clone size: NA; D gene: TRBD1; CDR3 DNA: TGTGCCAGCAGTCTCACCCGGACAGGTGGTGACAATCAGCCCCAGCATTTT; CDR3 protein: CASSLTRTGGDNQPQHF
J gene: TRBJ1-4; V gene: TRBV18; clone size: NA; D gene: TRBD1; CDR3 DNA: TGTGCCAGCTCACCGACAGGGGGCGCAGAGGAAAAACTGTTTTTT; CDR3 protein: CASSPTGGAEEKLFF
J gene: TRBJ1-5; V gene: TRBV18; clone size: NA; D gene: NA; CDR3 DNA: TGTGCCAGCTCACCATCTCCAGGGGTTAGTCAGCCCCAGCATTTT; CDR3 protein: CASSPSPGVSQPQHF